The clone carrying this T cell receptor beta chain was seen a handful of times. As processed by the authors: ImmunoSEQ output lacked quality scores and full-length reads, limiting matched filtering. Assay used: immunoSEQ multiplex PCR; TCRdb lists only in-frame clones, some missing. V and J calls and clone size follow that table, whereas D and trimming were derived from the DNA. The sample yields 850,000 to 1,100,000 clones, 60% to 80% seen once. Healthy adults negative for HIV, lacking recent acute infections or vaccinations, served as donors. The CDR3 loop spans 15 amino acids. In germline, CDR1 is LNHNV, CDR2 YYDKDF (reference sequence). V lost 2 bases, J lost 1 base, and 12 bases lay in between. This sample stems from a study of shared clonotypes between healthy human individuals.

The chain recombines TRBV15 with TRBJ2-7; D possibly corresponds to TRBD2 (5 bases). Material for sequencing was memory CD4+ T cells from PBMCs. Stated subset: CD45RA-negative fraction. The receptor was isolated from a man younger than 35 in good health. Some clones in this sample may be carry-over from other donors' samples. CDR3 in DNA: TGTGCCACCAGCAGATACCCCGGGAATTCCTACGAGCAGTACTTC. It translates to CATSRYPGNSYEQYF.